These T cell receptor beta chains were read from a single sample in a study of T cell responses to AZD1222 COVID-19 vaccine. Only in-frame clones appear in the TCRdb table, and some are missing; sequencing was by immunoSEQ multiplex PCR. The table includes about 120,000 clones, 75% to 95% detected once. The sequences come from peripheral blood, collected on day 0 of AZD1222 vaccination. The receptors were gathered from an adult in good health. Each CDR3 is given with its conserved first and last residue. D genes are given only for firm matches. Size values are once, few and many counts, or a class for expanded clones, and some rows have none.

-	-	TRBV3-1/TRBV3-2	TRBJ1-3	TGTGCCAGCAGCCAAGAGCCCCCGAGAGTCTTCTCTGGAAACACCATATATTTT	CASSQEPPRVFSGNTIYF
once	-	TRBV9	TRBJ2-2	TGTGCCAGCAGCGTAATGGACGGGGAGCTGTTTTTT	CASSVMDGELFF
-	-	TRBV7-9	TRBJ1-6	TGTGCCAGCAGCTATACCCAGGGACCGGATAATTCACCCCTCCACTTT	CASSYTQGPDNSPLHF
-	TRBD1	TRBV15	TRBJ2-3	TGTGCCACCACCGGGACAGGTTCCCCAGATACGCAGTATTTT	CATTGTGSPDTQYF
few	-	TRBV4-3	TRBJ1-2	TGCGCCAGCAGCCAAGAAGGGGAGGGCCATGGCTACACCTTC	CASSQEGEGHGYTF
-	-	TRBV14	TRBJ2-7	TGTGCCAGCCCCCAGAGGGCGGGACGGCCCTCCTACGAGCAGTACTTC	CASPQRAGRPSYEQYF
once	-	TRBV5-4	TRBJ2-2	TGTGCCAGCAGCATACAGGGATTAGGGGAGCTGTTTTTT	CASSIQGLGELFF
-	-	TRBV10-2	TRBJ2-2	TGCGCCAGCAGGGATACCTCCGGGGAGCTGTTTTTT	CASRDTSGELFF
-	TRBD1	TRBV28	TRBJ1-5	TGTGCCAGCAGTCAGACAGGGGGCGGACAGCCCCAGCATTTT	CASSQTGGGQPQHF
-	-	TRBV5-4	TRBJ2-5	TGTGCCAGCAGCTTGGGAGGGGTTCAAGAGACCCAGTACTTC	CASSLGGVQETQYF
-	TRBD1	TRBV30	TRBJ1-5	TGTGCCTGGAGTTTCGGACAGGGGAAGAGGCCCCAGCATTTT	CAWSFGQGKRPQHF
once	-	TRBV12-3/TRBV12-4	TRBJ2-1	TGTGCCAGCACCTCTCAATTCCTGGCGTTCTTC	CASTSQFLAFF
-	TRBD1	TRBV9	TRBJ1-2	TGTGCCAGCAGTGCACCCGACAGGGGCAGGAACTATGGCTACACCTTC	CASSAPDRGRNYGYTF
-	-	TRBV27	TRBJ1-2	TGTGCCAGCAGTTTATCGGACGGGCAGCTCTATGACTACACCTTC	CASSLSDGQLYDYTF
-	TRBD1	TRBV5-1	TRBJ1-6	TGCGCCAGCAGCTTAGAAGCCGGGACAGGGGGACAGTCACCCCTCCACTTT	CASSLEAGTGGQSPLHF
-	-	TRBV28	TRBJ2-5	TGTGCCAGCAGTTCCACCCGCAGGGGACTCGCGAGGGAGACCCAGTACTTC	CASSSTRRGLARETQYF
-	TRBD1	TRBV7-2	TRBJ1-1	TGTGCCAGCAGGAACGACAGGGATGAAGCTTTCTTT	CASRNDRDEAFF
-	TRBD2	TRBV6-5	TRBJ2-1	TGTGCCAGCGCGGGGGTCAACTACAATGAGCAGTTCTTC	CASAGVNYNEQFF
-	TRBD1	TRBV6-1	TRBJ2-7	TGTGCCAGCAGTGAAGTGGGACAGGGGGCCTACGAGCAGTACTTC	CASSEVGQGAYEQYF
-	TRBD1	TRBV7-3	TRBJ1-6	TGTGCCAGCAGCCGACAGGGGCGCTCCTATAATTCACCCCTCCACTTT	CASSRQGRSYNSPLHF
-	TRBD1	TRBV19	TRBJ1-1	TGTGCCAGTGCTAAACCAGGACAGGTGAACACTGAAGCTTTCTTT	CASAKPGQVNTEAFF
-	-	TRBV4-2	TRBJ1-1	TGTGCCAGCAGCCAAGAGCTACCGGGACCTATGAACACTGAAGCTTTCTTT	CASSQELPGPMNTEAFF
-	-	TRBV19	TRBJ2-7	TGTGCCAGTAGTATAGGTTACGAGCAGTACTTC	CASSIGYEQYF